This TCR beta chain was found in a study of blood T cell repertoires in COVID-19 (dated by TCRdb to 2020 to 2021). General notes on the study: Samples covering the acute and convalescent phases of COVID-19 were provided by collaborators in the United States, Italy and Spain. The prospective study material was composed of cDNA or gDNA derived from T cells, B-cell-depleted T cells, or PBMCs. Subjects who had been exposed to COVID-19, were actively infected with it, or had recovered from it provided the deeply sampled blood TCRbeta repertoires that made up the dataset. The sample metadata nearly always contained a de-identified subject ID, COVID-19 status, age in years and sex. The repertoires were released in a freely available public database meant as a resource for research on the immune response to SARS-CoV-2. Samples were obtained from the ongoing ImmuneRACE study (first 160 participants) and from 1,200 or so subjects provided by 6 global collaborators. Where available, HLA class I and class II types were taken from metadata supplied by the sample provider and were not determined by assay-based typing. Paper-wide results and their limitations: The amount of clinical and demographic metadata varied by source and participant and was provided uncurated.

TCRbeta CDR3 regions were amplified from genomic DNA by means of the immunoSEQ Assay, a bias-controlled multiplex PCR. The original pipeline was this. The number of nucleated cells in each sample was estimated from the amplification of reference gene primers within the assay. To quantify the absolute abundance of each unique TCRbeta CDR3 rearrangement, sequence reads were collapsed and filtered. Productive Simpson clonality was computed per sample as the square root of Simpson's diversity index over productive rearrangements. The source is immuneACCESS, and TCRdb retained only in-frame sequences with V and J called. Part of the clones is not carried over; for the studies checked, unresolved V genes explain less than half of this, and the remainder is unexplained. Clone size and the V and J calls come from that table; the DNA yielded D and trimming. The sample yields 200,000 or so clones; 80% to 90% were counted once. The ten largest account for under 3.5% of the sample.

One collaborating source in Seattle enrolled patients during active infection and followed them longitudinally through the course of disease. Each collaborating institution followed its own protocols to collect whole blood in K2EDTA tubes. For TCRbeta analysis, collaborator samples were shipped as frozen whole blood, as isolated PBMCs, or as DNA extracted from either sample type. Points on this clone: Its antigen is unknown. No base quality values were provided; no much bigger clone lies one nucleotide off.

The sequenced sample was peripheral blood. The sequence was collected from a man in his thirties or forties with COVID-19, enrolled during active disease.

This receptor carries the CDR3 CASSQAWTENSNQPQHF. The nucleotides are TGTGCCAGCAGCCAGGCCTGGACAGAAAATAGCAATCAGCCCCAGCATTTT. The chain is made from TRBV4-2 and TRBJ1-5; TRBD1 is a possible D gene, resting on 6 matching bases. As encoded in the germline V gene, CDR1 is LGHNA while CDR2 is YNFKEQ. The cysteine opens and the phenylalanine closes a CDR3 of 17 amino acids. The retained sequence is limited to the CDR3, 51 bases, with the frame set at the first base. V is pared back by 3 bases and J by 0 bases, with 15 bases lying between the germline termini.